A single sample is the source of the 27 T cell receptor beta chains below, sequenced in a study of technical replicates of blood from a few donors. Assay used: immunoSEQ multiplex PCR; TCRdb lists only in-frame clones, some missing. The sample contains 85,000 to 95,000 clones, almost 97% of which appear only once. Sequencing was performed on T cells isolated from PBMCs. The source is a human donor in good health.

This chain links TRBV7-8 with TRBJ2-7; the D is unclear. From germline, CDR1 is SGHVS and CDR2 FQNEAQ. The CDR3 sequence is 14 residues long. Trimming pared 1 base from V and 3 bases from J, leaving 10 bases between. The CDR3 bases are TGTGCCAGCAGCTTAGTTGTGACATACTACGAGCAGTACTTC. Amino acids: CASSLVVTYYEQYF. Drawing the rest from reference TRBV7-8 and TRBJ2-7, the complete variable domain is GAGVSQSPRYKVAKRGQDVALRCDPISGHVSLFWYQQALGQGPEFLTYFQNEAQLDKSGLPSDRFFAERPEGSVSTLKIQRTQQEDSAVYLCASSLVVTYYEQYFGPGTRLTVT.

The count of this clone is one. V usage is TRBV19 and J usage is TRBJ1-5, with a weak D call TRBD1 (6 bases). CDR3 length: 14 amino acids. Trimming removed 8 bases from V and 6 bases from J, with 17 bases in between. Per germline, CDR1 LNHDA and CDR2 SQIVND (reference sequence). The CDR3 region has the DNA TGTGCCAGTCGAACAGGGATTCTCCCTCAGCCCCAGCATTTT. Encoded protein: CASRTGILPQPQHF.

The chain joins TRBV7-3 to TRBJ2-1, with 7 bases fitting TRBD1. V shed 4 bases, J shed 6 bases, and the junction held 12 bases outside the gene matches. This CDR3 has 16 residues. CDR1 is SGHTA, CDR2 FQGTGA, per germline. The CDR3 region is CASSSTGTVGSNEQFF. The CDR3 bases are TGTGCCAGCAGCTCCACTGGGACAGTAGGAAGCAATGAGCAGTTCTTC.

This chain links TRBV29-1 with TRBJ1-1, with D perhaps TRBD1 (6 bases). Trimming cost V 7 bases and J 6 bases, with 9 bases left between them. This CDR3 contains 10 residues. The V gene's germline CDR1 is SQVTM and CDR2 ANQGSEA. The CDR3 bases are TGCAGCGGCGGACAGTCTGAAGCTTTCTTT. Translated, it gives CSGGQSEAFF.

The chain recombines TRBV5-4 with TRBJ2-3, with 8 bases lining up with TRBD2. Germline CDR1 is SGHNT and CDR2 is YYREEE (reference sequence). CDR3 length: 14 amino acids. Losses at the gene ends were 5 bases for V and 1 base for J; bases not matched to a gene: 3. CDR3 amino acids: CASRSAGGTDTQYF. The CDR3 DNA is TGTGCCAGCAGGTCAGCGGGGGGCACAGATACGCAGTATTTT.

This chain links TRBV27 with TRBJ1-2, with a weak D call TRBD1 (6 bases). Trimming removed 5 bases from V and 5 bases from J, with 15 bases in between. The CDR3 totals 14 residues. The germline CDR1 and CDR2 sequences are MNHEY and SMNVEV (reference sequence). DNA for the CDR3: TGTGCCAGCAGTCCGCTGACAGGCCGGTATGGCTACACCTTC. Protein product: CASSPLTGRYGYTF.

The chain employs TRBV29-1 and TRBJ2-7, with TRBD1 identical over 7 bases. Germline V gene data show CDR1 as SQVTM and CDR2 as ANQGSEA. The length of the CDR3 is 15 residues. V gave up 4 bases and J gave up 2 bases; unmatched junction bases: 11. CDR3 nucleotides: TGCAGCGTTGCCGGATCCGACAGGGACCCCTACGAGCAGTACTTC. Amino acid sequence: CSVAGSDRDPYEQYF.

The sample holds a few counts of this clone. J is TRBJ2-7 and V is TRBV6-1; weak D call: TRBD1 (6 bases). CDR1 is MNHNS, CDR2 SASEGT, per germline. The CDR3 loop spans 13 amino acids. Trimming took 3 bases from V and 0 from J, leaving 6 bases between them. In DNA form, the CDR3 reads TGTGCCAGCAGTGAGGGACACTCCTACGAGCAGTACTTC. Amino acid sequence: CASSEGHSYEQYF.

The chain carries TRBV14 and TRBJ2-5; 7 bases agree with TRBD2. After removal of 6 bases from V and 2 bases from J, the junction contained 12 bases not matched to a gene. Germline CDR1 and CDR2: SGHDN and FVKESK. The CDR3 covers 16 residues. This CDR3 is CASRLLAGFWQETQYF. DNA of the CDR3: TGTGCCAGCAGACTCTTAGCGGGCTTCTGGCAAGAGACCCAGTACTTC. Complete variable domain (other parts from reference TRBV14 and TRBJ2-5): EAGVTQFPSHSVIEKGQTVTLRCDPISGHDNLYWYRRVMGKEIKFLLHFVKESKQDESGMPNNRFLAERTGGTYSTLKVQPAELEDSGVYFCASRLLAGFWQETQYFGPGTRLLVL.

CDR3: CASSPPGGPTEAFF. The CDR3 DNA sequence: TGTGCCAGCAGCCCCCCGGGTGGCCCTACTGAAGCTTTCTTT. The chain uses TRBV11-1 and TRBJ1-1; D gene ambiguous. Germline V lookup: CDR1 SGHAT, CDR2 FQDESV (reference sequence). The CDR3 spans 14 residues. V dropped 5 bases and J dropped 5 bases, with 15 bases sitting between them.

This chain's CDR3 is CASSLGLEDTGELFF. CDR3 nucleotide sequence: TGTGCCAGCAGCCTAGGACTTGAAGACACCGGGGAGCTGTTTTTT. V and J are TRBV6-5 and TRBJ2-2, with a possible D match to TRBD2 (5 bases). The length of the CDR3 is 15 residues. V lost 6 bases and J lost 3, with 14 bases in between. Germline V gene sequence: CDR1 MNHEY, CDR2 SVGAGI.

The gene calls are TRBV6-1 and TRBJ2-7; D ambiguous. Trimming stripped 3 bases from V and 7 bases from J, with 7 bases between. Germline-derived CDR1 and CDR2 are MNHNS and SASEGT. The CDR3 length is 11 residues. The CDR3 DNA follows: TGTGCCAGCAGTGATCGGCGGGAGCAGTACTTC. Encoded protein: CASSDRREQYF.

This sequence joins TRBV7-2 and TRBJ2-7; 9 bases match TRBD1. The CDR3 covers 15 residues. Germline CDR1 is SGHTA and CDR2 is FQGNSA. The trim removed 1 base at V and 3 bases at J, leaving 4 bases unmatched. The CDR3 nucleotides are TGTGCCAGCAGCTTAGTGGGGACAGGGATCTACGAGCAGTACTTC. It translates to CASSLVGTGIYEQYF.

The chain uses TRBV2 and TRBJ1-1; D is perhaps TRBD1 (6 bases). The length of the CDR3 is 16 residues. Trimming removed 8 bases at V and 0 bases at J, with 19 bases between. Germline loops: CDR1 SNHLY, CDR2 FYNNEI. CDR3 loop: CASGLSRDNLNTEAFF. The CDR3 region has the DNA TGTGCCAGCGGGTTGTCTAGGGACAATTTGAACACTGAAGCTTTCTTT. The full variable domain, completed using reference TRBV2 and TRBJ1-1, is EPEVTQTPSHQVTQMGQEVILRCVPISNHLYFYWYRQILGQKVEFLVSFYNNEISEKSEIFDDQFSVERPDGSNFTLKIRSTKLEDSAMYFCASGLSRDNLNTEAFFGQGTRLTVV.

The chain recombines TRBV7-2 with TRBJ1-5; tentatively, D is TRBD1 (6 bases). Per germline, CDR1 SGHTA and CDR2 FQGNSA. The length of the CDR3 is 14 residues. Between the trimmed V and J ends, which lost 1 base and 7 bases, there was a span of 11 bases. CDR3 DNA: TGTGCCAGCAGCTTAGTCCAGGGGCGGCAGCCCCAGCATTTT. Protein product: CASSLVQGRQPQHF.

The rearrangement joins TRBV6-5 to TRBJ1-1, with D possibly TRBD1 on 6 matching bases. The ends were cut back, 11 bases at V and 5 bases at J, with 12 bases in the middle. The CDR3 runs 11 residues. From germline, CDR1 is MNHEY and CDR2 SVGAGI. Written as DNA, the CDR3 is TGTGCCTGCCTACAGGGAACTGAAGCTTTCTTT. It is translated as CACLQGTEAFF.

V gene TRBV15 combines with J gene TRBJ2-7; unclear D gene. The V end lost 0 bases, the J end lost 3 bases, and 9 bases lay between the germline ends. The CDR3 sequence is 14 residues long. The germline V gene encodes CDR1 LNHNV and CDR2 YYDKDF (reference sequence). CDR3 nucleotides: TGTGCCACCAGCAGAGATCTCGTCAGCTACGAGCAGTACTTC. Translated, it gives CATSRDLVSYEQYF.

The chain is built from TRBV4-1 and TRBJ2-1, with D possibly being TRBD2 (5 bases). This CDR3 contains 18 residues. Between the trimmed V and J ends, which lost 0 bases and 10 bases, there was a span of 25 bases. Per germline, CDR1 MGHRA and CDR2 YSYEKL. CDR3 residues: CASSQEWSAVRLWEEQFF. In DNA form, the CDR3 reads TGCGCCAGCAGCCAAGAATGGTCGGCGGTCCGTTTATGGGAGGAGCAGTTCTTC.

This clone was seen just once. CDR3: CASSLAQREGGNEQFF. CDR3 nucleotide sequence: TGTGCCAGCAGCTTAGCCCAGCGGGAGGGAGGCAATGAGCAGTTCTTC. The V and J genes are TRBV11-2 and TRBJ2-1, with 10 bases identical to TRBD2. V shed 1 base, J shed 6 bases, and the junction held 6 bases outside the gene matches. This CDR3 comprises 16 residues. CDR1 is SGHAT and CDR2 is FQNNGV in the germline V gene.

CDR3 sequence (DNA): TGTGCCACGCACAGGGATCCCCCAGATACGCAGTATTTT. Translated: CATHRDPPDTQYF. The chain recombines TRBV6-1 with TRBJ2-3; possibly TRBD1 for D (6 bases). Trimming removed 10 bases at V and 4 bases at J, with 15 bases between. The CDR3 spans 13 residues. The V gene's germline CDR1 is MNHNS and CDR2 SASEGT.

The CDR3 here is CASSLWQGQSSYEQYF. DNA for the CDR3: TGTGCCAGCAGCTTATGGCAGGGGCAAAGCTCCTACGAGCAGTACTTC. This sequence joins TRBV7-8 and TRBJ2-7, with D tentatively TRBD1 (6 bases). The germline V gene has CDR1 SGHVS and CDR2 FQNEAQ. V lost 2 bases and J lost 0, with 14 bases in between. This CDR3 contains 16 residues.

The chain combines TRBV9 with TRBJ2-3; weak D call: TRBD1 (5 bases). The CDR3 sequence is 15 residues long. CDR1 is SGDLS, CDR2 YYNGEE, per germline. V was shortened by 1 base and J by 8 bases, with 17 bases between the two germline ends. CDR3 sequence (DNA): TGTGCCAGCAGCGTAAAAGGGGTGATTGTAGGTACGCAGTATTTT. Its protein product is CASSVKGVIVGTQYF.

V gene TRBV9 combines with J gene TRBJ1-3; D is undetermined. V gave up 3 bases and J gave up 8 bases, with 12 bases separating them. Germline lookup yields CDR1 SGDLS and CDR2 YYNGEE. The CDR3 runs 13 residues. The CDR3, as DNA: TGTGCCAGCAGCGAGCGAGGGTTAGACACCATATATTTT. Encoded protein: CASSERGLDTIYF.

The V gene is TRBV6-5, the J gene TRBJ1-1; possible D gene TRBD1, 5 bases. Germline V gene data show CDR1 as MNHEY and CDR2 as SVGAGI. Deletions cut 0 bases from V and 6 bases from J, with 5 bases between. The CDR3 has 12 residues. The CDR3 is CASSYSGAEAFF. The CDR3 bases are TGTGCCAGCAGTTACTCAGGGGCTGAAGCTTTCTTT.

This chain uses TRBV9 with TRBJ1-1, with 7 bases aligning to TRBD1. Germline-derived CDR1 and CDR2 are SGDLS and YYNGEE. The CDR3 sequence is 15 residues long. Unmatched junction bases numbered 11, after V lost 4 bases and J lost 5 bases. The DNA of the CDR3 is TGTGCCAGCAGCCAAACCCCAGGGGGGAGTACTGAAGCTTTCTTT. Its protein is CASSQTPGGSTEAFF.

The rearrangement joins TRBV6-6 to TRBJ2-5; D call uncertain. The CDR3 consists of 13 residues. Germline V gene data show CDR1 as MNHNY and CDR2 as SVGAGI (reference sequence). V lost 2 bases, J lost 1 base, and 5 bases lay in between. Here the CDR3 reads CASSYRVQETQYF. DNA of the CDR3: TGTGCCAGCAGTTACCGGGTCCAAGAGACCCAGTACTTC.

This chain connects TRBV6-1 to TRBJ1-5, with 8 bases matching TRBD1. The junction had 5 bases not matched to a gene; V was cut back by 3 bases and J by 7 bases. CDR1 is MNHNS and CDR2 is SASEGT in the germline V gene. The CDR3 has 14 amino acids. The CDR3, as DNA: TGTGCCAGCAGTGACATGGACAGGGTCCAGCCCCAGCATTTT. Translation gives CASSDMDRVQPQHF.